Below are 7 T cell receptor beta chains sequenced from a single sample in a study of cytomegalovirus exposure and HLA in healthy donors. The protocol was immunoSEQ multiplex PCR, while the TCRdb copy is restricted to in-frame clones and leaves out a portion. The sample contains 180,000 or so clones, approximately 86% of which appear only once. Material: PBMCs. These receptors all come from a man between 25 and 39 years old in good health and CMV-seropositive.

The chain links TRBV11-3 to TRBJ1-1, with D hard to call. Germline V gives CDR1 SGHNT, CDR2 YENEEA. V lost 5 bases and J lost 1, with 14 bases in between. This CDR3 is built from 15 residues. Written as DNA, the CDR3 is TGTGCCAGCAGCCCTAGGGCTACGACGAACACTGAAGCTTTCTTT. Its protein product is CASSPRATTNTEAFF. The whole variable domain, filled in from reference TRBV11-3 and TRBJ1-1, reads EAGVVQSPRYKIIEKKQPVAFWCNPISGHNTLYWYLQNLGQGPELLIRYENEEAVDDSQLPKDRFSAERLKGVDSTLKIQPAELGDSAVYLCASSPRATTNTEAFFGQGTRLTVV.

V usage is TRBV10-1 and J usage is TRBJ2-7; 7 nucleotides align to TRBD1. Looked up from germline, CDR1 is WNHNN and CDR2 is SYGVQD (reference sequence). V gave up 2 bases and J gave up 2 bases; unmatched junction bases: 15. This CDR3 contains 18 residues. DNA of the CDR3: TGCGCCAGCAGTGAGCCGCTAGACTCCGGGACAGAGCCCTACGAGCAGTACTTC. It specifies CASSEPLDSGTEPYEQYF.

This rearrangement joins TRBV28 to TRBJ2-1; 8 bases align to TRBD2. The germline gives CDR1 MDHEN, CDR2 SYDVKM. The CDR3 consists of 14 residues. Trimming cost V 1 base and J 6 bases; bases outside gene matches: 2. CDR3 coding DNA: TGTGCCAGCAGTTTATACGGGAGGGCCAATGAGCAGTTCTTC. It encodes CASSLYGRANEQFF.

The V call is TRBV5-4, the J call TRBJ2-5, with 14 bases that match TRBD2. CDR1 and CDR2 (germline): SGHNT, YYREEE (reference sequence). This CDR3 region has 17 residues. Trimming took 5 bases from V and 2 from J; bases not matched to a gene: 8. In nucleotides, the CDR3 is TGTGCCAGCAGTGTATGGACTAGCGGGGGGATACAAGAGACCCAGTACTTC. Translating it yields CASSVWTSGGIQETQYF. Variable domain in full (rest from reference TRBV5-4 and TRBJ2-5): ETGVTQSPTHLIKTRGQQVTLRCSSQSGHNTVSWYQQALGQGPQFIFQYYREEENGRGNFPPRFSGLQFPNYSSELNVNALELDDSALYLCASSVWTSGGIQETQYFGPGTRLLVL.

This rearrangement joins TRBV5-4 to TRBJ1-2; a weak D match, TRBD1 (5 bases). The CDR3 extends over 12 amino acids. Germline loops: CDR1 SGHNT, CDR2 YYREEE (reference sequence). The V gene lost 4 bases and the J gene lost 14 bases, with 18 bases spanning the gap. CDR3 nucleotide sequence: TGTGCCAGCAGCCAGGACACGGAGACGCCTACCTTC. As protein: CASSQDTETPTF.

The chain combines TRBV7-3 with TRBJ1-1; TRBD1 might be the D (6 bases). Trimming removed 1 base from V and 8 bases from J, with 11 bases in between. There are 13 residues in the CDR3. The germline V gene has CDR1 SGHTA and CDR2 FQGTGA. CDR3 residues: CASSLRGADEAFF. The DNA for the CDR3 is TGTGCCAGCAGCTTAAGGGGGGCGGACGAAGCTTTCTTT. Full variable domain (missing parts from reference TRBV7-3 and TRBJ1-1): GAGVSQTPSNKVTEKGKYVELRCDPISGHTALYWYRQSLGQGPEFLIYFQGTGAADDSGLPNDRFFAVRPEGSVSTLKIQRTERGDSAVYLCASSLRGADEAFFGQGTRLTVV.

V gene TRBV11-2 combines with J gene TRBJ2-3, with a possible D match to TRBD1 (6 bases). V lost 6 bases, J lost 4 bases, and 14 bases lay in between. This CDR3 contains 14 residues. CDR1 SGHAT and CDR2 FQNNGV come from the germline V gene. CDR3 region: CASSYGTIADTQYF. The CDR3 DNA follows: TGTGCCAGCAGTTACGGGACAATTGCAGATACGCAGTATTTT.